The present entry profiles one TCR beta chain with its context. Its antigen is unknown. This record comes from a study of T cell responses to AZD1222 COVID-19 vaccine. The CDR3 spans 15 residues. J gave up 5 bases and V 5 bases, and 7 bases lay outside the gene matches. The V gene's germline CDR1 is SGHTA and CDR2 FQGTGA. Clones were sequenced by immunoSEQ multiplex PCR, and TCRdb holds only the in-frame ones, with some missing. The sample contains about 81,000 clones, 70% to 90% of which appear only once. The study, taken as a whole, reports: White British people made up most donors, females outnumbered males, and clonal diversity was possibly underestimated.

The TCR originated in an adult who received the AZD1222 COVID-19 vaccine. This chain uses TRBV7-3 with TRBJ2-3, with TRBD2 matching over 10 bases. This material consisted of peripheral blood, taken 28 days after the second AZD1222 dose. As DNA, the CDR3 is TGTGCCAGCAGCCAAACTAGCGGGACACAAGATACGCAGTATTTT. As protein: CASSQTSGTQDTQYF.